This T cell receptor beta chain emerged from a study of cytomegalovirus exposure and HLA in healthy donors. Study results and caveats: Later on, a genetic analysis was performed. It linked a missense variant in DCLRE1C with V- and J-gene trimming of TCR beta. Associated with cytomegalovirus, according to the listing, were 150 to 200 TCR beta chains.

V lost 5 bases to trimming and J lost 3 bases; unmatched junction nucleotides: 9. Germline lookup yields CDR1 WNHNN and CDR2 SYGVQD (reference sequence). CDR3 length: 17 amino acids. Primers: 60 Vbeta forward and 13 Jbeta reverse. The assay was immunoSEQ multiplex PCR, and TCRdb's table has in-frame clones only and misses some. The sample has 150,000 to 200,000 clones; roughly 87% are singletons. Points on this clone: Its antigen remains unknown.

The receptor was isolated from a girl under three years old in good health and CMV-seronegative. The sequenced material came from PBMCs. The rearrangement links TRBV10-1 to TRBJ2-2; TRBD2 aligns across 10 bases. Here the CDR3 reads CASSSSSGRGDTGELFF. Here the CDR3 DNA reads TGCGCCAGCAGTTCCTCTAGCGGGAGAGGGGACACCGGGGAGCTGTTTTTT.